The clone carrying this T cell receptor beta chain was picked up a small number of times. What it binds is not known. The CDR3 sequence is 17 residues long. Trimming took 5 bases from V and 0 from J, leaving 14 bases between them. Germline V gene lookup returns CDR1 SGHVS and CDR2 FNYEAQ. These data are taken from a study of blood T cells in healthy people across ages. Whole-study results and caveats: Comparison with aged donors showed that long-lived donors had more naive CD4+ cells and higher diversity.

Healthy Caucasian individuals from Russia aged about 6 to 95 were enrolled as donors. Peripheral blood, approximately 10 milliliters per donor, was collected. A second 7 to 11 cycle PCR used barcoded and J-beta primers. TCRdb recomputed calls from the 5' RACE reads with MiXCR, one row per CDR3 protein. This table has about 780,000 distinct CDR3 sequences, about 26% appearing once. The sample was also reused in another study, on T cells of mothers and their children. As reported in that work: A few healthy Caucasian mothers, along with their six children, served as the donors.

The J gene is TRBJ2-6, the V gene TRBV7-6; TRBD2 might be the D (7 bases). Sequencing was carried out using blood. This TCR was sampled from a boy aged 5-17 years in good health. The CDR3 nucleotides read TGTGCCAGCAGCCGCCGGGGGGCAGACTCTGGGGCCAACGTCCTGACTTTC. Protein: CASSRRGADSGANVLTF.